This T cell receptor beta chain was retrieved from a study of shared clonotypes between healthy human individuals. Measured with immunoSEQ multiplex PCR; TCRdb has only the in-frame clones, and not every one. The sample consists of 2 million to 2.5 million clones, 95% of them appearing once. Worth noting for this clone: The antigen remains undetermined.

Study observations and caveats: Since donors were few, the genetic and exposure-history diversity represented was limited.

V lost 3 bases, J lost 3 bases, and 6 bases stayed unmatched. The germline CDR1 and CDR2 sequences are SGHRS and YFSETQ. This CDR3 contains 15 residues. This chain uses TRBV5-1 with TRBJ2-3; 8 nucleotides line up with TRBD1. Sequencing was done on a sample of naive CD4+ T cells sorted from blood. Subset meaning: CD45RA+ positively selected. This TCR derives from a man between 18 and 35 years old in good health. This CDR3 is CASSSPGQATDTQYF. CDR3 sequence (DNA): TGCGCCAGCAGCTCCCCGGGACAGGCGACAGATACGCAGTATTTT.